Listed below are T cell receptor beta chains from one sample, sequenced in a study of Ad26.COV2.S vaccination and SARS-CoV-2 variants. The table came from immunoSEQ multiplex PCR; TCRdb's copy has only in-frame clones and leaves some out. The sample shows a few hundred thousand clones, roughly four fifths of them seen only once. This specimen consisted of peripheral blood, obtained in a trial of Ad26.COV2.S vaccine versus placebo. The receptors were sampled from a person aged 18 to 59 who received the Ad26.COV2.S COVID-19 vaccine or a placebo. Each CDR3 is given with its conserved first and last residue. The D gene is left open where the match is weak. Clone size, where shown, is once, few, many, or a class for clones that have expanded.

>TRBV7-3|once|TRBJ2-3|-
TGTGCCAGCAGCGCCCAGCCTGGGGCAGATACGCAGTATTTT
CASSAQPGADTQYF
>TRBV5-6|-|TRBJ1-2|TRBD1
TGTGCCAGCAGCTTGGTGTGGAGCCAGGGGGATGGCTACACCTTC
CASSLVWSQGDGYTF
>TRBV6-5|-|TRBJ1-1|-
TGTGCCAGCAGTTTCCTCGGGTCGGGATACACTGAAGCTTTCTTT
CASSFLGSGYTEAFF
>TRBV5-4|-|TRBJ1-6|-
TGTGCCAGCAGCTTAGGTCTTTATAATTCACCCCTCCACTTT
CASSLGLYNSPLHF
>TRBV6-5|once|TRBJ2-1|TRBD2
TGTGCCAGCAGCCCCAGCGGGAGAAGATACAATGAGCAGTTCTTC
CASSPSGRRYNEQFF
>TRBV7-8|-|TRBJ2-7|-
TGTGCCAGCCGTTGGGTAGGGGCGGGGGAGCAGTACTTC
CASRWVGAGEQYF
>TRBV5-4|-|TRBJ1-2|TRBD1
TGTGCCAGCAGCTTGGTCGGACAGGGCGTCTATGGCTACACCTTC
CASSLVGQGVYGYTF
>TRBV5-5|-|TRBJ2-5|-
TGTGCCAGCAGCTTGGCCGGGGCCGAGACCCAGTACTTC
CASSLAGAETQYF
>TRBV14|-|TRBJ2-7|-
TGTGCCAGCGAGAAGGACGAGCAGTACTTC
CASEKDEQYF
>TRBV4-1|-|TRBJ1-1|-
TGCGCCAGCAGCCAACCCGGGACGTTGAACACTGAAGCTTTCTTT
CASSQPGTLNTEAFF
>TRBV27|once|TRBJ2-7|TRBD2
TGTGCCAGCAGTTTGGGACTAGACTACGAGCAGTACTTC
CASSLGLDYEQYF
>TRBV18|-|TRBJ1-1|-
TGTGCCAGCTCACCAGAGAAGGGGGGAGGGATCAACACTGAAGCTTTCTTT
CASSPEKGGGINTEAFF
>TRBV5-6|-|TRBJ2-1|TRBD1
TGTGCCAGCAGCAGAAGGGACAGGGGTCGTACTGAGCAGTTCTTC
CASSRRDRGRTEQFF
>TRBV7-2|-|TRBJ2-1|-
TGTGCCAGCAGCTTATTCTGGGGGGCCTCGGGAGCCGACTACAATGGGCAGTTCTTC
CASSLFWGASGADYNGQFF
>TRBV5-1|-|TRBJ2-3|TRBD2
TGCGCCAGCAGCCTAGAAACTAGCGCCCGCACAGATACGCAGTATTTT
CASSLETSARTDTQYF
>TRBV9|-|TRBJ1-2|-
TGTGCCAGCAGCGTAGATCCGGCTAACTATGGCTACACCTTC
CASSVDPANYGYTF
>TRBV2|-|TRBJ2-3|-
TGTGCCAGCAGCACTAAAATAAGGGGTACGCAGTATTTT
CASSTKIRGTQYF
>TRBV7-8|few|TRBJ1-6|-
TGTGCCAGCAGCTTAGGCCAGGGAGATTCACCCCTCCACTTT
CASSLGQGDSPLHF
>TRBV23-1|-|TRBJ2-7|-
TGCGCCAGCACCCCAAAGGAGGCTTTCCCCTACGAGCAGTACTTC
CASTPKEAFPYEQYF
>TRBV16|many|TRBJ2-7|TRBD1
TGTGCCAGCAGCCTCCACGGGGGACAGGGTAGCGAGCAGTACTTC
CASSLHGGQGSEQYF
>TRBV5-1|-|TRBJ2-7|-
TGCGCCAGCAGCCAGTTAACAGGGATCGGGGGTAATAGAAGATCCTACGAGCAGTACTTC
CASSQLTGIGGNRRSYEQYF
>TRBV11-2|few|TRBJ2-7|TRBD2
TGTGCCAGCAGTTTCGGGAGGGCCTACGAGCAGTACTTC
CASSFGRAYEQYF
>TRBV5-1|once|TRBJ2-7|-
TGCGCCAGCAGCTTGGGCGGTCCTTACGAGCAGTACTTC
CASSLGGPYEQYF
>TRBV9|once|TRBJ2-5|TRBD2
TGTGCCAGCAGCTCCTTAGCGGGAGAGGGAGAGACCCAGTACTTC
CASSSLAGEGETQYF
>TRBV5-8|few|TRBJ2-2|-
TGTGCCAGCAGCCGGTTGGGCAGGGCTGGCGGGGAGCTGTTTTTT
CASSRLGRAGGELFF
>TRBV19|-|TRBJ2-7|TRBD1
TGTGCCAGTAGTCCCGGGACAGGGGCGTACGAGCAGTACTTC
CASSPGTGAYEQYF
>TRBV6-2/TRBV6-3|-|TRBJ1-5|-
TGTGCCAGCAGTTACTCAGGGCGGTTTAGCAATCAGCCCCAGCATTTT
CASSYSGRFSNQPQHF
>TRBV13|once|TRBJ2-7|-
TGTGCCAGCAGCTCCTGGGTCGAGAACGAGCAGTACTTC
CASSSWVENEQYF
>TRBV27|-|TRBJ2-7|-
TGTGCCAGCCGAAACCTCCGGGATTCTTACTACGAGCAGTACTTC
CASRNLRDSYYEQYF
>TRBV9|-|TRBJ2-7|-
TGTGCCAGCAGCGTAGGGGCCCTCTCCTACGAGCAGTACTTC
CASSVGALSYEQYF
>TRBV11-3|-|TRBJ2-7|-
TGTGCCAGCAGCCGGTCCACCGAGCAGTACTTC
CASSRSTEQYF
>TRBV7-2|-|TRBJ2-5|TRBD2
TGTGCCAGCCGGAAGGATCTAGCGGGGGGCCGGCGGGAGACCCAGTACTTC
CASRKDLAGGRRETQYF
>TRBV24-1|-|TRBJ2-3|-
TGTGCCACCAGTGATTTGCACAGCGCACATTCCACAGATACGCAGTATTTT
CATSDLHSAHSTDTQYF
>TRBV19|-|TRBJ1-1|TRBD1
TGTGCCAGTAGTATATCCCACAGGGGGCGGTCTGAAGCTTTCTTT
CASSISHRGRSEAFF
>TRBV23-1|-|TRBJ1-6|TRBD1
TGCGCCCCAGAGAGCGACAGGGTAAATTCACCCCTCCACTTT
CAPESDRVNSPLHF
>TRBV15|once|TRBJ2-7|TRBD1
TGTGCCACCAGCAGCGGCCAGGGCGACAGGGTCTACGAGCAGTACTTC
CATSSGQGDRVYEQYF
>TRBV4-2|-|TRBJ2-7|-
TGTGCCAGCAGCCAAGGCACTAGTCGAAGCTACGAGCAGTACTTC
CASSQGTSRSYEQYF
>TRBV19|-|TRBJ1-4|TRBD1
TGTGCCAGTCACACAGGGGGGACCGGGAATGAAAAACTGTTTTTT
CASHTGGTGNEKLFF
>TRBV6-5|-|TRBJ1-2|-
TGTGCCAGCAGTTATCGACTCCACCCGATTCTTTATGGCTACACCTTC
CASSYRLHPILYGYTF